This TCR beta chain appears in the sequencing data of a study of molecular identifiers for immune sequencing clone quantification. This CDR3 spans 15 amino acids. CDR1 is MNHEY and CDR2 is SVGEGT in the germline V gene. Losses at the gene ends were 3 bases for V and 1 base for J; bases not matched to a gene: 5. TCRdb itself ran the PCR reads through MiXCR, one entry per CDR3 protein. The profile shows just under 65,000 distinct CDR3 sequences, around 17% of them singletons. This clonotype was seen many times. The sequenced sample was naive CD8+ T cells from blood, with Jurkat cell RNA spiked in. The subset is: FACS-sorted CD8+CD4-CCR7+CD45RA+ naive T cells. V gene TRBV6-2 or TRBV6-3 combines with J gene TRBJ2-5; the match to TRBD1 covers 7 bases. The TCR was taken from a human donor in good health. Some libraries in this study had Jurkat cell RNA spiked in. The CDR3, as DNA: TGTGCCAGCAGTTATTACAGGGGTCCCCAAGAGACCCAGTACTTC. Translation: CASSYYRGPQETQYF.